The 28 T cell receptor beta chains given below trace back to one sample, sequenced in a study of T-cell memory formation after mild COVID-19. TCRdb analysed the 5' RACE reads with MiXCR anew, one entry per CDR3 protein. This sample has 110,000 or so distinct CDR3 sequences, with over 20% found just once. The source material was PBMCs or a T cell subset sorted from them (not recorded which). These receptors originate from a young man who had mild COVID-19 (a few samples of this study predate the infection). Cell type and time point are not known.

The gene calls are TRBV7-9 and TRBJ1-2; 10 nucleotides align to TRBD1. This CDR3 region has 13 residues. CDR1 SEHNR and CDR2 FQNEAQ come from the germline V gene (reference sequence). Germline trimming cut 5 bases from V and 8 bases from J; bases unmatched to any gene: 5. CDR3 in amino acids: CASSMGQGNGYTF. CDR3 in DNA: TGTGCCAGCAGCATGGGACAGGGGAACGGCTACACCTTC.

V is TRBV4-3 and J is TRBJ1-3; D remains unclear. CDR3 length: 13 residues. CDR1 and CDR2 from the germline V gene are LGHNA and YSLEER. V gave up 6 bases and J gave up 0 bases, with 6 bases separating them. CDR3: CASSSRSGNTIYF. In DNA, the CDR3 is TGCGCCAGCAGTAGCCGCTCTGGAAACACCATATATTTT.

This clonotype was recorded only once. This sequence joins TRBV4-2 and TRBJ1-3; 8 bases match TRBD1. V was pared by 0 bases and J by 8 bases, with 6 bases of the junction left unmatched. The germline CDR1 and CDR2 sequences are LGHNA and YNFKEQ. This CDR3 is 15 amino acids long. The CDR3 coding sequence is TGTGCCAGCAGCCAAGATCGGGACAGGAGGGACACCATATATTTT. This gives the protein CASSQDRDRRDTIYF.

The chain recombines TRBV7-9 with TRBJ2-1; D gene uncertain. CDR3 length: 11 residues. V was pared by 2 bases and J by 8 bases, with 4 bases between. The germline gives CDR1 SEHNR, CDR2 FQNEAQ (reference sequence). CDR3 sequence (DNA): TGTGCCAGCAGCTTAATCGATGAGCAGTTCTTC. It yields the protein CASSLIDEQFF.

This clonotype was observed at least ten times. The gene calls are TRBV12-3 or TRBV12-4 and TRBJ1-2; no definite D call. The germline V and J ends were trimmed by 2 bases and 0 bases, with 7 bases remaining between them. The CDR3 runs 14 residues. The CDR3 coding sequence is TGTGCCAGCAGTTTATTGGTTACTAACTATGGCTACACCTTC. It encodes CASSLLVTNYGYTF.

This clonotype was picked up a small number of times. This chain's CDR3 is CASSFGRVSYEQYF. For the CDR3, the DNA is TGTGCCAGCAGTTTTGGGCGGGTCTCCTACGAGCAGTACTTC. This chain joins TRBV27 and TRBJ2-7, with D possibly matching TRBD2 (5 bases). This CDR3 has 14 residues. The V end lost 3 bases, the J end lost 0 bases, and 9 bases lay between the germline ends. Germline V gene data show CDR1 as MNHEY and CDR2 as SMNVEV (reference sequence).

The V gene is TRBV27, the J gene TRBJ2-6; D is possibly TRBD1 (6 bases). The CDR3 covers 16 residues. V dropped 2 bases and J dropped 0 bases, with 8 bases sitting between them. Looked up from germline, CDR1 is MNHEY and CDR2 is SMNVEV (reference sequence). Here the CDR3 reads CASSLQGSSGANVLTF. CDR3 in DNA: TGTGCCAGCAGTTTACAGGGGAGCTCTGGGGCCAACGTCCTGACTTTC.

This sequence joins TRBV7-9 and TRBJ2-1; D ambiguous. The V gene's germline CDR1 is SEHNR and CDR2 FQNEAQ (reference sequence). The V end lost 9 bases, the J end lost 3 bases, and 18 bases lay between the germline ends. This CDR3 spans 15 amino acids. CDR3 in DNA: TGTGCCAGTGAAGAGTTGTCTACTAACTACAATGAGCAGTTCTTC. Its protein is CASEELSTNYNEQFF.

The CDR3 here is CASSQGTGDNEQFF. CDR3 in DNA: TGCGCCAGCAGCCAAGGGACAGGGGACAATGAGCAGTTCTTC. The rearrangement uses TRBV4-3 and TRBJ2-1, with 9 bases matching TRBD1. Germline V gene data show CDR1 as LGHNA and CDR2 as YSLEER. This CDR3 has 14 amino acids. Trimming took 1 base from V and 5 from J; bases not matched to a gene: 0.

This chain connects TRBV10-3 to TRBJ2-5; D perhaps matches TRBD2 (6 bases). Trimming took off 8 bases at V and 4 bases at J, with 23 bases between the two ends. The CDR3 loop spans 16 amino acids. The germline CDR1 and CDR2 sequences are ENHRY and SYGVKD. CDR3: CAIGDELGGERETQYF. Written as DNA, the CDR3 is TGTGCCATCGGGGACGAACTGGGCGGGGAAAGAGAGACCCAGTACTTC.

This clonotype was detected only a few times. The V and J genes are TRBV6-2 or TRBV6-3 and TRBJ2-6; D gene uncertain. Trimming took 5 bases from V and 4 from J, leaving 9 bases between them. The CDR3 loop spans 14 amino acids. Germline CDR1 reads MNHEY; CDR2 reads SVGEGT. CDR3 nucleotides: TGTGCCAGCAGTCCCCTTGGGGGGGCCAACGTCCTGACTTTC. Translated: CASSPLGGANVLTF.

This clonotype was seen a few times. J is TRBJ1-1 and V is TRBV4-3; 9 bases fit TRBD1. V dropped 4 bases and J dropped 5; count of bases not matched to a gene: 11. The germline CDR1 and CDR2 sequences are LGHNA and YSLEER. The CDR3 consists of 16 residues. The DNA for the CDR3 is TGCGCCAGCAGCCCATCTTACAGGGGGCGGGGGACTGAAGCTTTCTTT. Protein sequence: CASSPSYRGRGTEAFF.

The V gene is TRBV7-9, the J gene TRBJ2-1; D might be TRBD1 (5 bases). Germline loops: CDR1 SEHNR, CDR2 FQNEAQ (reference sequence). Trimming removed 1 base from V and 8 bases from J, with 15 bases in between. The CDR3 consists of 15 residues. The CDR3 spells CASSLVRLQGDEQFF. The CDR3, as DNA: TGTGCCAGCAGCTTAGTCCGGCTTCAAGGGGATGAGCAGTTCTTC.

This clonotype occurred once. This chain connects TRBV5-6 to TRBJ2-7; D is perhaps TRBD1 (5 bases). This CDR3 comprises 15 residues. V shed 1 base and J shed 2 bases, with 13 bases lying between them. Germline values: CDR1 SGHDT, CDR2 YYEEEE. CDR3 loop: CASSLWARQPYEQYV. The CDR3 DNA follows: TGTGCCAGCAGCTTGTGGGCCAGACAGCCCTACGAGCAGTACGTC.

CDR3: CASSQDRGGLYGYTF. The CDR3 DNA follows: TGCGCCAGCAGCCAAGACCGAGGAGGCCTATATGGCTACACCTTC. The V and J genes are TRBV4-3 and TRBJ1-2; D is unresolved. Trimming took 0 bases from V and 5 from J, leaving 13 bases between them. Germline V gene sequence: CDR1 LGHNA, CDR2 YSLEER. The CDR3 sequence is 15 residues long.

This chain connects TRBV7-9 to TRBJ1-2, with 10 bases fitting TRBD1. Germline CDR1 and CDR2: SEHNR and FQNEAQ (reference sequence). This CDR3 is 16 amino acids long. V gave up 5 bases and J gave up 3 bases; unmatched junction bases: 9. CDR3 DNA: TGTGCCAGCAGCCCCCCGGTTGGACAGGGGGACTATGGCTACACCTTC. Protein sequence: CASSPPVGQGDYGYTF.

The J gene is TRBJ2-3, the V gene TRBV3-1, with a weak D call TRBD1 (5 bases). Germline CDR1 LGHDT, CDR2 YNNKEL (reference sequence). V gave up 0 bases and J gave up 5 bases, with 12 bases separating them. This CDR3 contains 15 residues. In DNA form, the CDR3 reads TGTGCCAGCAGCCAAGAAGGGGTAGTGGTAGATACGCAGTATTTT. Its translation is CASSQEGVVVDTQYF.

This rearrangement joins TRBV12-3 or TRBV12-4 to TRBJ2-7; D possibly corresponds to TRBD2 (6 bases). V was shortened by 6 bases and J by 3 bases, with 12 bases between the two germline ends. The CDR3 is 13 residues long. The DNA of the CDR3 is TGTGCCAGCAGCCTGGGACTGATCTACGAGCAGTACTTC. Protein product: CASSLGLIYEQYF.

This clonotype has only a few counts. J is TRBJ2-3 and V is TRBV4-2; 7 bases fit TRBD2. The CDR3 covers 15 residues. The V gene's germline CDR1 is LGHNA and CDR2 YNFKEQ. Germline trimming cut 0 bases from V and 4 bases from J; bases unmatched to any gene: 4. Written as DNA, the CDR3 is TGTGCCAGCAGCCAAGAGGGAGGGACTCCAGATACGCAGTATTTT. The encoded protein is CASSQEGGTPDTQYF.

This rearrangement joins TRBV18 to TRBJ1-5; a possible D gene is TRBD1 (5 bases). The length of the CDR3 is 16 residues. The germline V gene has CDR1 KGHSH and CDR2 LQKENI. V was pared by 3 bases and J by 2 bases, with 14 bases between. CDR3 coding DNA: TGTGCCAGCTCACCCGGACACGGGCAAGGCAATCAGCCCCAGCATTTT. Translated, it gives CASSPGHGQGNQPQHF.

V gene TRBV27 combines with J gene TRBJ1-1; D unclear. Trimming stripped 2 bases from V and 6 bases from J, with 10 bases between. The length of the CDR3 is 13 residues. Germline-derived CDR1 and CDR2 are MNHEY and SMNVEV (reference sequence). The CDR3 region has the DNA TGTGCCAGCAGTTTAGCGGCGACCTCTGAAGCTTTCTTT. This translates into CASSLAATSEAFF.

This clonotype has only a few counts. V usage is TRBV12-3 or TRBV12-4 and J usage is TRBJ2-4, with 12 bases identical to TRBD1. V gave up 5 bases and J gave up 6 bases; unmatched junction bases: 2. The CDR3 has 14 residues. CDR3 residues: CASSGDRGRNIQYF. The CDR3 DNA reads as TGTGCCAGCAGTGGGGACAGGGGGCGAAACATTCAGTACTTC.

This clonotype was counted once. The chain is built from TRBV12-3 or TRBV12-4 and TRBJ2-3; D tentatively reads TRBD1 or TRBD2 (5 bases each). The CDR3 sequence is 14 residues long. V gave up 6 bases and J gave up 0 bases, with 10 bases separating them. CDR3 amino acids: CASRPWGSTDTQYF. The CDR3 coding sequence is TGTGCCAGCAGACCCTGGGGGAGCACAGATACGCAGTATTTT.

The J gene is TRBJ1-2, the V gene TRBV6-5, with D possibly being TRBD1 (6 bases). The CDR3 totals 16 residues. CDR1 and CDR2 from the germline V gene are MNHEY and SVGAGI. V dropped 4 bases and J dropped 4 bases, with 19 bases sitting between them. CDR3 residues: CASSFRSGTSSYGYTF. For the CDR3, the DNA is TGTGCCAGCAGTTTCAGGTCCGGGACATCCAGCTATGGCTACACCTTC.

The chain combines TRBV6-5 with TRBJ1-1, with D possibly TRBD1 on 5 matching bases. CDR1 MNHEY and CDR2 SVGAGI come from the germline V gene. This CDR3 contains 14 residues. V dropped 5 bases and J dropped 2 bases, with 12 bases sitting between them. The CDR3, as DNA: TGTGCCAGCAGTCTCTGGGACGGAAACACTGAAGCTTTCTTT. This encodes CASSLWDGNTEAFF.

The rearrangement links TRBV7-8 to TRBJ2-7; 9 nucleotides agree with TRBD1. Germline trimming cut 3 bases from V and 0 bases from J; bases unmatched to any gene: 15. The CDR3 consists of 19 residues. Looked up from germline, CDR1 is SGHVS and CDR2 is FQNEAQ. The CDR3 sequence is CASSFFPGTGISLSYEQYV. Written as DNA, the CDR3 is TGTGCCAGCAGCTTCTTTCCCGGGACAGGGATCTCCCTCTCCTACGAGCAGTACGTC.

This clonotype was observed a few times. The genes are TRBV13 and TRBJ2-7; weak D call: TRBD1 (5 bases). This CDR3 spans 15 amino acids. V dropped 0 bases and J dropped 4 bases, with 13 bases sitting between them. The germline gives CDR1 PRHDT, CDR2 FYEKMQ (reference sequence). Written as DNA, the CDR3 is TGTGCCAGCAGCTTAGGCCAGGGCCCCTCTTACGAGCAGTACTTC. As protein: CASSLGQGPSYEQYF.

The chain has TRBV7-9 and TRBJ1-3; weak D call: TRBD1 (5 bases). The germline V and J ends were trimmed by 5 bases and 3 bases, with 11 bases remaining between them. This CDR3 comprises 14 residues. The germline CDR1 and CDR2 sequences are SEHNR and FQNEAQ (reference sequence). CDR3 residues: CASSPRDDGNTIYF. The CDR3 DNA reads TGTGCCAGCAGCCCCCGGGACGATGGAAACACCATATATTTT.